This T cell receptor (beta chain) came from a study of graft-versus-host responses after intestinal transplantation. Study information: Each of the recipients got a multivisceral, liver-intestinal, or isolated intestinal transplant.

V lost 1 base and J 5 bases, leaving 12 bases between the germline ends. The germline CDR1 and CDR2 sequences are SGHRS and YFSETQ. This CDR3 has 14 amino acids. Clones were read by immunoSEQ multiplex PCR, and TCRdb kept only the in-frame ones, dropping some. The sample contains over 45,000 clones, around nine tenths of which appear only once. Concerning this clone: Its antigen is currently unknown.

Regarding the study as a whole: Allografts from individuals with graft-donor T cell macrochimerism displayed high graft-versus-host to host-versus-graft clonal ratios.

The sequence came from a human patient who received an intestinal transplant, so some T cells may come from the graft donor. The chain joins TRBV5-1 to TRBJ1-1; D not certain. The sample in question was PBMCs, obtained 26 days after transplant. CDR3 nucleotide sequence: TGCGCCAGCAGCTTGACAGAATTGCGAACTGAAGCTTTCTTT. It is translated as CASSLTELRTEAFF.